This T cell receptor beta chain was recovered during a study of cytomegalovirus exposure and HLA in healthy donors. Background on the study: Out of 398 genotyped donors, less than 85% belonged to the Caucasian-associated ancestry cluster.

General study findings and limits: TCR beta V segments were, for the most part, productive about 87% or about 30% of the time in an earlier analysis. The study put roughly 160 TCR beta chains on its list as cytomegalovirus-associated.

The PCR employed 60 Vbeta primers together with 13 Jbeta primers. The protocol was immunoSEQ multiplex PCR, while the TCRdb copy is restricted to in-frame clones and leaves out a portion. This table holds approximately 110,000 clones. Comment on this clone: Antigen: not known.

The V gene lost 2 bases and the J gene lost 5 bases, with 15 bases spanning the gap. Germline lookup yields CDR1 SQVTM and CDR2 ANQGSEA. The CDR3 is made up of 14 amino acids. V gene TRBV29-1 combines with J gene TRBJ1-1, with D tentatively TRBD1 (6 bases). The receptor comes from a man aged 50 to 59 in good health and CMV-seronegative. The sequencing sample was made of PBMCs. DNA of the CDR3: TGCAGCGTTGAAACGGTAGGGAGGGGGACTGAAGCTTTCTTT. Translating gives CSVETVGRGTEAFF.